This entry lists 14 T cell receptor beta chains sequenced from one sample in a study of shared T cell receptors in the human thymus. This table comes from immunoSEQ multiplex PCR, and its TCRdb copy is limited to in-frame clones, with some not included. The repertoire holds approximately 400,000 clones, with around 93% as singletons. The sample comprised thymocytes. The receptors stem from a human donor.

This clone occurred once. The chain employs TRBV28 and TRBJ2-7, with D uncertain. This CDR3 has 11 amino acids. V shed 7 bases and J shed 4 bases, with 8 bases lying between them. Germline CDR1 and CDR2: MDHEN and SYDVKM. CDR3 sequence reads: CASNLGYEQYF. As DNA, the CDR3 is TGTGCCAGCAACCTGGGGTACGAGCAGTACTTC.

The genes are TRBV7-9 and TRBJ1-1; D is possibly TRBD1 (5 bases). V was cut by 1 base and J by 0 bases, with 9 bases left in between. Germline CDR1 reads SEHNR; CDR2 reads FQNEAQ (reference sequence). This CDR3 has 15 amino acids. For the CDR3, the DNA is TGTGCCAGCAGCTTAGGTCGGGGGGTGAACACTGAAGCTTTCTTT. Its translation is CASSLGRGVNTEAFF.

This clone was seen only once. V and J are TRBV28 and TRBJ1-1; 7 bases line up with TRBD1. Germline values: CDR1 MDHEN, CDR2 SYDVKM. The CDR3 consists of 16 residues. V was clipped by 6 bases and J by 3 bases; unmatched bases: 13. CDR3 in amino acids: CASRPRGIKKYTEAFF. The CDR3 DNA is TGTGCCAGCAGGCCCAGGGGGATCAAGAAGTACACTGAAGCTTTCTTT. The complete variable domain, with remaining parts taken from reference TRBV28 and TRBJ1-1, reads DVKVTQSSRYLVKRTGEKVFLECVQDMDHENMFWYRQDPGLGLRLIYFSYDVKMKEKGDIPEGYSVSREKKERFSLILESASTNQTSMYLCASRPRGIKKYTEAFFGQGTRLTVV.

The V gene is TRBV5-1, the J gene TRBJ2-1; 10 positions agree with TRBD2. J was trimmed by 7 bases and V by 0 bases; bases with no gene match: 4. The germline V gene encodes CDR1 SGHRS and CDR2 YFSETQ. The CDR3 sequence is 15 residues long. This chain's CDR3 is CASSLVGSGGNEQFF. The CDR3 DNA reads TGCGCCAGCAGCTTGGTTGGTAGCGGGGGGAATGAGCAGTTCTTC.

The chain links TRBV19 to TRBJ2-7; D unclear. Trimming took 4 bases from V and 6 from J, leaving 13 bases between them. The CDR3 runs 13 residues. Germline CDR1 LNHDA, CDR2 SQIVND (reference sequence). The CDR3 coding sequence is TGTGCCAGTAGTACTGGACCGGTCGGCGAGCAGTACTTC. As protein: CASSTGPVGEQYF. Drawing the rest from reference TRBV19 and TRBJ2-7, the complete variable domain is DGGITQSPKYLFRKEGQNVTLSCEQNLNHDAMYWYRQDPGQGLRLIYYSQIVNDFQKGDIAEGYSVSREKKESFPLTVTSAQKNPTAFYLCASSTGPVGEQYFGPGTRLTVT.

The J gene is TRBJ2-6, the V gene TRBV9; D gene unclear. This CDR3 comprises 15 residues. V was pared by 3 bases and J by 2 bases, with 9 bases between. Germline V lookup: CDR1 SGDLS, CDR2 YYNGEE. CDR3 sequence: CASSARCPGANVLTF. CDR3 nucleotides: TGTGCCAGCAGCGCCAGGTGTCCTGGGGCCAACGTCCTGACTTTC. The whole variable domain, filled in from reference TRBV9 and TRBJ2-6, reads DSGVTQTPKHLITATGQRVTLRCSPRSGDLSVYWYQQSLDQGLQFLIQYYNGEERAKGNILERFSAQQFPDLHSELNLSSLELGDSALYFCASSARCPGANVLTFGAGSRLTVL.

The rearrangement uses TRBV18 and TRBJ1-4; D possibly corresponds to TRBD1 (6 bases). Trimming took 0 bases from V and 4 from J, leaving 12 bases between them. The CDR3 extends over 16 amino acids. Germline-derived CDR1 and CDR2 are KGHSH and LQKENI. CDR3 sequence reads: CASSPPTGGLNEKLFF. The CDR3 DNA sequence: TGTGCCAGCTCACCACCGACAGGAGGACTTAATGAAAAACTGTTTTTT.

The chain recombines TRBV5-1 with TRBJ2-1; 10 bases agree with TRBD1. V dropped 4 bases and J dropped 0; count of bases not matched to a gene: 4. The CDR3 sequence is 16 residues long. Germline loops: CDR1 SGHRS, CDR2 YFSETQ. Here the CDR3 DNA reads TGCGCCAGCAGCACCCGACAGGGGGCCTCCTACAATGAGCAGTTCTTC. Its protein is CASSTRQGASYNEQFF.

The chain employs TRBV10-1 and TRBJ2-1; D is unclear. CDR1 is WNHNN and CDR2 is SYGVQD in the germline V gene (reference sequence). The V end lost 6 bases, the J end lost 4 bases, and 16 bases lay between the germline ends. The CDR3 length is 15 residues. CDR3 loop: CASSADRSLYNEQFF. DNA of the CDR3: TGCGCCAGCAGCGCCGATCGTAGTTTATACAATGAGCAGTTCTTC.

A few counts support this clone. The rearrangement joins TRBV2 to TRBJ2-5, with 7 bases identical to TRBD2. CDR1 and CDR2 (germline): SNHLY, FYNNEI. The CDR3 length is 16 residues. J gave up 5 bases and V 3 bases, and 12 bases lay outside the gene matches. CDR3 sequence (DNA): TGTGCCAGCAGTGATCCAGGACTAGAGGTGAGGGAGACCCAGTACTTC. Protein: CASSDPGLEVRETQYF. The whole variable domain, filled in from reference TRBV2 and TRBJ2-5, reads EPEVTQTPSHQVTQMGQEVILRCVPISNHLYFYWYRQILGQKVEFLVSFYNNEISEKSEIFDDQFSVERPDGSNFTLKIRSTKLEDSAMYFCASSDPGLEVRETQYFGPGTRLLVL.

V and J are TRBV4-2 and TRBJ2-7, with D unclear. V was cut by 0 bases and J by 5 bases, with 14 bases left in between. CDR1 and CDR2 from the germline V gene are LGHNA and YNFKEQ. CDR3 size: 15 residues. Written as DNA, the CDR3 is TGTGCCAGCAGCCAAGACTCATCCCTGGGCGACGAGCAGTACTTC. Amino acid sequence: CASSQDSSLGDEQYF.

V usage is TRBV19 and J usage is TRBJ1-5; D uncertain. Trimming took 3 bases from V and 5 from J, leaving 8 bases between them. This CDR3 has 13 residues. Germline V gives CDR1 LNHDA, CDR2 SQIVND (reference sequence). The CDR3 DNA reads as TGTGCCAGTAGTATCGTCCGGGATCAGCCCCAGCATTTT. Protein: CASSIVRDQPQHF.

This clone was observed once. The CDR3 spells CASSQDRAGGHPRNQPQHF. In nucleotides, the CDR3 is TGCGCCAGCAGCCAAGATCGGGCGGGAGGACACCCGAGAAATCAGCCCCAGCATTTT. The rearrangement links TRBV4-3 to TRBJ1-5; the D gene is possibly TRBD1 (5 bases). Germline values: CDR1 LGHNA, CDR2 YSLEER. Deletions cut 0 bases from V and 4 bases from J, with 22 bases between. This CDR3 is 19 amino acids long.

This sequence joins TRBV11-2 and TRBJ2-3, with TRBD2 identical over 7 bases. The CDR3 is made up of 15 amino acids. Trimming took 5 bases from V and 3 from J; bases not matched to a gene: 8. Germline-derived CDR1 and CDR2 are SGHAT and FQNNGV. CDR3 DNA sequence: TGTGCCAGCAGCGAAGAGCGGGGAGGGACAGATACGCAGTATTTT. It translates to CASSEERGGTDTQYF.